One sample yielded the 15 T cell receptor beta chains listed below, sequenced in a study of Graves' ophthalmopathy and Graves' hyperthyroidism. Beta-chain TCR CDR3 regions were amplified from RNA transcripts. The authors performed first-round RT-PCR with HTBI primers and then a second-round multiplex PCR. TCRdb fed the multiplex PCR reads into MiXCR, producing one record per CDR3 protein. This table holds around 36,000 distinct CDR3 sequences, roughly 49% found once. The material sequenced was peripheral blood. The receptors here all came from an adult woman with stable Graves' hyperthyroidism.

The chain carries TRBV7-8 and TRBJ2-7; D remains unclear. The V gene's germline CDR1 is SGHVS and CDR2 FQNEAQ. Deletions cut 0 bases from V and 6 bases from J, with 9 bases between. CDR3 length: 13 residues. Written as DNA, the CDR3 is TGTGCCAGCAGCTTAGCGCTCCGTAGCGAGCAGTACTTC. Encoded protein: CASSLALRSEQYF. The full variable domain, in which reference TRBV7-8 and TRBJ2-7 provide the parts outside the CDR3, is GAGVSQSPRYKVAKRGQDVALRCDPISGHVSLFWYQQALGQGPEFLTYFQNEAQLDKSGLPSDRFFAERPEGSVSTLKIQRTQQEDSAVYLCASSLALRSEQYFGPGTRLTVT.

There are many counts of this clonotype. The chain has TRBV6-1 and TRBJ1-5; TRBD1 agrees at 9 bases. Germline loops: CDR1 MNHNS, CDR2 SASEGT. The V segment lost 4 bases and the J segment 3 bases; nucleotides outside the gene matches: 4. The CDR3 sequence is 15 residues long. The CDR3 spells CASSGGQGYNQPQHF. For the CDR3, the DNA is TGTGCCAGCAGTGGGGGACAGGGCTACAATCAGCCCCAGCATTTT.

In this sample, this clonotype turned up many times. The V call is TRBV10-3, the J call TRBJ1-3; unclear D gene. The length of the CDR3 is 15 residues. The V gene's germline CDR1 is ENHRY and CDR2 SYGVKD. V dropped 4 bases and J dropped 0 bases, with 10 bases sitting between them. CDR3 protein: CAISGTSSSGNTIYF. The DNA for the CDR3 is TGTGCCATCAGTGGGACGAGTAGCTCTGGAAACACCATATATTTT.

The chain links TRBV6-1 to TRBJ2-5; D may be TRBD2 (6 bases). The length of the CDR3 is 13 residues. CDR1 is MNHNS and CDR2 is SASEGT in the germline V gene. CDR3: CRTTPGGTETQYF. DNA for the CDR3: TGTCGCACAACACCAGGAGGGACAGAGACCCAGTACTTC.

The rearrangement uses TRBV10-3 and TRBJ1-5; a possible D gene is TRBD1 (6 bases). V was shortened by 3 bases and J by 11 bases, with 17 bases between the two germline ends. The length of the CDR3 is 14 residues. Looked up from germline, CDR1 is ENHRY and CDR2 is SYGVKD. CDR3 coding DNA: TGTGCCATCAGTGATACAGGGAGAGAAGAGACCCAGCATTTT. Amino acid sequence: CAISDTGREETQHF.

This clonotype was seen at least ten times. The rearrangement joins TRBV12-3 or TRBV12-4 to TRBJ1-2, with D perhaps TRBD1 (5 bases). V lost 2 bases to trimming and J lost 5 bases, with 9 bases between them. The CDR3 runs 13 residues. The CDR3 DNA reads as TGTGCCAGCAGTTTACGGGGGGGGTATGGCTACACCTTC. It translates to CASSLRGGYGYTF.

Comments on this clonotype: As the CDR3 is not closed by the conserved phenylalanine or tryptophan, this likely results from a read error. This chain links TRBV7-9 with TRBJ2-2; 11 nucleotides agree with TRBD2. The CDR3 length is 18 residues. The J segment lost 0 bases and the V segment lost 6 bases, leaving 9 bases of the junction unmatched. The germline CDR1 and CDR2 sequences are SEHNR and FQNEAQ (reference sequence). CDR3 sequence (DNA): TGTGCCAGCAGTCCTACCTCTAGCGGGAGGACGAACACCGGGGAGCTGTTTTAC. Its protein product is CASSPTSSGRTNTGELFY.

The gene calls are TRBV3-1 and TRBJ1-1; TRBD1 might be the D (5 bases). Trimming stripped 3 bases from V and 4 bases from J, with 12 bases between. From germline, CDR1 is LGHDT and CDR2 YNNKEL (reference sequence). The CDR3 contains 14 residues. This chain's CDR3 is CASSQGWGGTEAFF. The CDR3 DNA reads as TGTGCCAGCAGCCAGGGATGGGGGGGCACTGAAGCTTTCTTT.

This clonotype counts as large (0.1 to 1%). The J gene is TRBJ1-1, the V gene TRBV7-6, with a possible D match to TRBD1 (5 bases). Germline V gene sequence: CDR1 SGHVS, CDR2 FNYEAQ. CDR3 size: 14 residues. V lost 8 bases and J lost 1, with 14 bases in between. This CDR3 is CASRRGTENTEAFF. CDR3 sequence (DNA): TGTGCCAGCCGCCGGGGGACTGAGAACACTGAAGCTTTCTTT.

This chain uses TRBV2 with TRBJ2-7, with 7 bases that match TRBD2. In germline, CDR1 is SNHLY, CDR2 FYNNEI. V trimming: 7 bases; J trimming: 0 bases; junction bases outside the gene matches: 6. This CDR3 is 14 amino acids long. The CDR3: CASTLERDSYEQYF. The CDR3 coding sequence is TGTGCCAGCACCCTCGAGCGGGACTCCTACGAGCAGTACTTC.

This chain uses TRBV20-1 with TRBJ2-7, with 12 bases lining up with TRBD2. The length of the CDR3 is 16 residues. Germline values: CDR1 DFQATT, CDR2 SNEGSKA (reference sequence). Losses at the gene ends were 0 bases for V and 6 bases for J; bases not matched to a gene: 9. The CDR3 reads CSARDRFGLAGLEQYF. Here the CDR3 DNA reads TGCAGTGCTAGAGATCGGTTTGGACTAGCGGGACTCGAGCAGTACTTC.

V is TRBV29-1 and J is TRBJ1-1, with TRBD1 as a possible D gene (6 bases). This CDR3 has 12 residues. From germline, CDR1 is SQVTM and CDR2 ANQGSEA. V shed 7 bases and J shed 4 bases, with 13 bases lying between them. Here the CDR3 reads CSDGGQRTEAFF. The CDR3 DNA reads TGCAGCGACGGGGGACAACGCACTGAAGCTTTCTTT.

This clonotype occurred many times. The J gene is TRBJ1-3, the V gene TRBV19, with TRBD1 matching over 8 bases. The CDR3 extends over 17 amino acids. With V trimmed by 8 bases and J by 4 bases, 16 bases remained unmatched. The germline V gene has CDR1 LNHDA and CDR2 SQIVND (reference sequence). The CDR3 coding sequence is TGTGCCAGTCGAGCCGCAGGGGGCGGACGTTCCGGAAACACCATATATTTT. Translated: CASRAAGGGRSGNTIYF.

The V gene is TRBV11-2, the J gene TRBJ1-1; 8 bases agree with TRBD1. V trimming: 5 bases; J trimming: 0 bases; junction bases outside the gene matches: 11. The CDR3 sequence is 17 residues long. From germline, CDR1 is SGHAT and CDR2 FQNNGV. In DNA form, the CDR3 reads TGTGCCAGCAGCGAGAGGGGGCAGGGGGCTGTGAACACTGAAGCTTTCTTT. It is translated as CASSERGQGAVNTEAFF.

A note on this clonotype: Likely a read error: the CDR3 ends without its conserved phenylalanine or tryptophan. The V call is TRBV7-3, the J call TRBJ2-2; D possibly corresponds to TRBD2 (6 bases). Between the trimmed V and J ends, which lost 4 bases and 5 bases, there was a span of 8 bases. Germline V gene data show CDR1 as SGHTA and CDR2 as FQGTGA. The CDR3 length is 13 residues. CDR3 in DNA: TGTGCCAGCAGCTGGGGGAGGACCGGGGAGCTGTTTTCT. This translates into CASSWGRTGELFS.